One sample yielded the 28 T cell receptor beta chains listed below, sequenced in a study of cytomegalovirus exposure and HLA in healthy donors (dated by TCRdb to about 2017). Library preparation used the immunoSEQ multiplex PCR assay. For the multiplex PCR, a mixture combining 60 forward primers for TCR Vbeta segments and 13 reverse primers for TCR Jbeta segments was used. The immuneACCESS repertoire file appears here via TCRdb, limited to in-frame rearrangements. These files lack a portion of the clones; in checked studies, under half of the deficit traces to unresolved V genes, and the cause of the others is not known. The table for this sample lists more than 60,000 clones; approximately 79% of them were counted only once. Of the sample, 2.9% falls within the top ten clones. The sequenced sample was PBMCs. These receptors all come from a woman between 25 and 40 years old in good health and CMV-seronegative.

The chain couples TRBV30 to TRBJ1-1, with 8 bases fitting TRBD1. CDR1 is GTSNPN, CDR2 SVGIG, per germline (reference sequence). Germline trimming cut 4 bases from V and 8 bases from J; bases unmatched to any gene: 3. The CDR3 spans 11 residues. This chain's CDR3 is CAWNQGAEAFF. Written as DNA, the CDR3 is TGTGCCTGGAACCAGGGGGCGGAAGCTTTCTTT.

The chain has TRBV6-5 and TRBJ1-6; 9 bases line up with TRBD1. Germline V gene lookup returns CDR1 MNHEY and CDR2 SVGAGI. After removal of 2 bases from V and 9 bases from J, the junction contained 5 bases not matched to a gene. The CDR3 is made up of 15 amino acids. The CDR3 loop reads CASSYRGQGRSPLHF. The DNA of the CDR3 is TGTGCCAGCAGTTACAGGGGACAGGGTCGTTCACCCCTCCACTTT.

The V call is TRBV7-7, the J call TRBJ2-1, with 8 bases lining up with TRBD1. The V segment lost 3 bases and the J segment 6 bases; nucleotides outside the gene matches: 1. Looked up from germline, CDR1 is SSHAT and CDR2 is FNYEAQ (reference sequence). The CDR3 extends over 13 amino acids. The CDR3 coding sequence is TGTGCCAGCAGCTTTGGACAGGGCAATGAGCAGTTCTTC. It codes for CASSFGQGNEQFF.

The chain has TRBV11-3 and TRBJ1-2; 8 bases are shared with TRBD1. V gave up 5 bases and J gave up 2 bases; unmatched junction bases: 7. Germline CDR1 SGHNT, CDR2 YENEEA. CDR3 length: 15 amino acids. CDR3 region: CASSASGGPNYGYTF. Written as DNA, the CDR3 is TGTGCCAGCAGCGCCTCAGGGGGCCCAAACTATGGCTACACCTTC. The full variable domain, completed using reference TRBV11-3 and TRBJ1-2, is EAGVVQSPRYKIIEKKQPVAFWCNPISGHNTLYWYLQNLGQGPELLIRYENEEAVDDSQLPKDRFSAERLKGVDSTLKIQPAELGDSAVYLCASSASGGPNYGYTFGSGTRLTVV.

This rearrangement joins TRBV5-1 to TRBJ1-1; tentatively, D is TRBD1 (5 bases). The CDR3 has 16 residues. Germline CDR1 and CDR2: SGHRS and YFSETQ. Trimming stripped 0 bases from V and 6 bases from J, with 18 bases between. CDR3 loop: CASSLGIGGGEAEAFF. As DNA, the CDR3 is TGCGCCAGCAGCTTGGGTATCGGGGGGGGTGAGGCTGAAGCTTTCTTT.

This rearrangement joins TRBV30 to TRBJ2-7; the match to TRBD2 covers 12 bases. The CDR3 consists of 17 residues. The germline V gene has CDR1 GTSNPN and CDR2 SVGIG (reference sequence). After removal of 1 base from V and 4 bases from J, the junction contained 11 bases not matched to a gene. The CDR3, as DNA: TGTGCCTGGAGTGAGAGACTAGCGGGGGAGCCTCTTTACGAGCAGTACTTC. Its protein is CAWSERLAGEPLYEQYF.

This clone has only a few counts. The chain employs TRBV9 and TRBJ2-2; the D gene is possibly TRBD1 (6 bases). The CDR3 has 17 residues. Germline CDR1 is SGDLS and CDR2 is YYNGEE. The V end was cut by 0 bases, the J end by 6 bases, with 18 bases between. The CDR3 DNA follows: TGTGCCAGCAGCGTAGGTCAGGGGAATGTCGGAGCCGGGGAGCTGTTTTTT. This translates into CASSVGQGNVGAGELFF.

The rearrangement uses TRBV4-3 and TRBJ1-2; 12 bases fit TRBD1. The germline CDR1 and CDR2 sequences are LGHNA and YSLEER. V lost 0 bases, J lost 4 bases, and 3 bases stayed unmatched. This CDR3 spans 16 amino acids. The CDR3, as DNA: TGCGCCAGCAGCCAAGATTGGGGACAGGGGGCCTATGGCTACACCTTC. Residues: CASSQDWGQGAYGYTF.

The chain combines TRBV9 with TRBJ2-3; 7 bases are shared with TRBD2. The CDR3 consists of 16 residues. Germline-derived CDR1 and CDR2 are SGDLS and YYNGEE. J gave up 2 bases and V 0 bases, and 6 bases lay outside the gene matches. As DNA, the CDR3 is TGTGCCAGCAGCGTAGACCCTAGCGGCTACACAGATACGCAGTATTTT. This gives the protein CASSVDPSGYTDTQYF.

The chain recombines TRBV19 with TRBJ2-3; TRBD2 agrees at 15 bases. V dropped 5 bases and J dropped 6; count of bases not matched to a gene: 6. Per germline, CDR1 LNHDA and CDR2 SQIVND (reference sequence). This CDR3 contains 16 residues. The CDR3 DNA follows: TGTGCCAGTAGTCACTGGACTAGCGGGGGGGCTGATACGCAGTATTTT. Its translation is CASSHWTSGGADTQYF.

This chain links TRBV19 with TRBJ2-3; 8 nucleotides agree with TRBD2. The CDR3 length is 15 residues. Per the germline V gene, CDR1 is LNHDA and CDR2 is SQIVND (reference sequence). After removal of 5 bases from V and 2 bases from J, the junction contained 6 bases not matched to a gene. The CDR3 reads CASSQRGQYTDTQYF. Written as DNA, the CDR3 is TGTGCCAGTAGTCAGCGGGGGCAGTACACAGATACGCAGTATTTT. The entire variable domain, with the rest obtained from reference TRBV19 and TRBJ2-3, is as follows: DGGITQSPKYLFRKEGQNVTLSCEQNLNHDAMYWYRQDPGQGLRLIYYSQIVNDFQKGDIAEGYSVSREKKESFPLTVTSAQKNPTAFYLCASSQRGQYTDTQYFGPGTRLTVL.

The V gene is TRBV7-9, the J gene TRBJ1-1; 7 nucleotides match TRBD1. CDR3 length: 13 amino acids. The junction had 4 bases not matched to a gene; V was cut back by 5 bases and J by 4 bases. The germline V gene encodes CDR1 SEHNR and CDR2 FQNEAQ (reference sequence). CDR3 region: CASSPRGLTEAFF. The CDR3 coding sequence is TGTGCCAGCAGCCCAAGGGGGCTCACTGAAGCTTTCTTT. The complete variable domain, with remaining parts taken from reference TRBV7-9 and TRBJ1-1, reads DTGVSQNPRHKITKRGQNVTFRCDPISEHNRLYWYRQTLGQGPEFLTYFQNEAQLEKSRLLSDRFSAERPKGSFSTLEIQRTEQGDSAMYLCASSPRGLTEAFFGQGTRLTVV.

The rearrangement uses TRBV5-5 and TRBJ2-5, with TRBD2 identical over 15 bases. J was trimmed by 2 bases and V by 4 bases; bases with no gene match: 6. CDR1 and CDR2 (germline): SGHKS, YYEKEE (reference sequence). CDR3 size: 17 residues. The CDR3 bases are TGTGCCAGCAGCACGGGACTAGCGGGGGGCGATCAAGAGACCCAGTACTTC. It codes for CASSTGLAGGDQETQYF. Drawing the rest from reference TRBV5-5 and TRBJ2-5, the complete variable domain is DAGVTQSPTHLIKTRGQQVTLRCSPISGHKSVSWYQQVLGQGPQFIFQYYEKEERGRGNFPDRFSARQFPNYSSELNVNALLLGDSALYLCASSTGLAGGDQETQYFGPGTRLLVL.

The chain is built from TRBV29-1 and TRBJ1-1, with D uncertain. V gave up 5 bases and J gave up 4 bases, with 17 bases separating them. There are 14 residues in the CDR3. The germline V gene encodes CDR1 SQVTM and CDR2 ANQGSEA. This chain's CDR3 is CSVLRQISGTEAFF. CDR3 nucleotides: TGCAGCGTTCTACGGCAAATTAGCGGCACTGAAGCTTTCTTT.

The chain joins TRBV9 to TRBJ1-1, with TRBD1 as a possible D gene (5 bases). Germline V gene sequence: CDR1 SGDLS, CDR2 YYNGEE. V lost 0 bases to trimming and J lost 3 bases, with 12 bases between them. The CDR3 loop spans 15 amino acids. CDR3 in DNA: TGTGCCAGCAGCGTAGATGGGGGGAAGGACACTGAAGCTTTCTTT. It is translated as CASSVDGGKDTEAFF.

The chain uses TRBV6-6 and TRBJ2-7; 9 bases agree with TRBD1. Germline V lookup: CDR1 MNHNY, CDR2 SVGAGI (reference sequence). J was trimmed by 4 bases and V by 5 bases; bases with no gene match: 3. The CDR3 sequence is 13 residues long. CDR3 bases: TGTGCCAGCAGTCGGACAGGGGAGTACGAGCAGTACGTC. This sequence encodes CASSRTGEYEQYV.

This chain uses TRBV19 with TRBJ2-2; 10 nucleotides align to TRBD2. Trimming at V came to 8 bases and at J to 1 base, leaving 7 bases not matched to a gene. The CDR3 is 16 amino acids. CDR1 is LNHDA and CDR2 is SQIVND in the germline V gene (reference sequence). DNA of the CDR3: TGTGCCAGTGAAACTAGCGGGACGGGGAACACCGGGGAGCTGTTTTTT. As protein: CASETSGTGNTGELFF.

The chain has TRBV9 and TRBJ1-6; TRBD1 matches 7 bases. V lost 4 bases and J lost 9; bases outside the gene matches: 7. Germline lookup yields CDR1 SGDLS and CDR2 YYNGEE. CDR3 length equals 14 residues. The chain's CDR3 is CASSFRDRLSPLHF. Written as DNA, the CDR3 is TGTGCCAGCAGCTTCCGGGACAGACTTTCACCCCTCCACTTT.

The CDR3 region is CASSTGARGGYTF. CDR3 nucleotides: TGTGCCAGTAGTACAGGGGCGAGAGGCGGCTACACCTTC. The chain employs TRBV19 and TRBJ1-2; tentative D call: TRBD1 (6 bases). The CDR3 totals 13 residues. CDR1 and CDR2 (germline): LNHDA, SQIVND (reference sequence). V was pared by 4 bases and J by 8 bases, with 14 bases between.

The chain is built from TRBV7-2 and TRBJ1-1; unclear D gene. CDR1 is SGHTA and CDR2 is FQGNSA in the germline V gene. The CDR3 contains 12 residues. V lost 4 bases and J 5 bases, leaving 8 bases between the germline ends. In DNA form, the CDR3 reads TGTGCCAGCAGCTCCGCGGGGACTGAAGCTTTCTTT. Its protein is CASSSAGTEAFF.

The CDR3 region has the DNA TGTGCCAGCAGCGCCCAGGGGTATGGCTACACCTTC. Residues: CASSAQGYGYTF. This chain uses TRBV9 with TRBJ1-2; TRBD1 might be the D (6 bases). CDR3 size: 12 residues. The germline V and J ends were trimmed by 3 bases and 5 bases, with 8 bases remaining between them. CDR1 SGDLS and CDR2 YYNGEE come from the germline V gene. Full variable domain (rest looked up from reference TRBV9 and TRBJ1-2): DSGVTQTPKHLITATGQRVTLRCSPRSGDLSVYWYQQSLDQGLQFLIQYYNGEERAKGNILERFSAQQFPDLHSELNLSSLELGDSALYFCASSAQGYGYTFGSGTRLTVV.

This chain connects TRBV2 to TRBJ2-4; 9 nucleotides line up with TRBD1. Germline V CDR1 and CDR2: SNHLY, FYNNEI. Germline trimming cut 5 bases from V and 8 bases from J; bases unmatched to any gene: 7. This CDR3 has 14 amino acids. This chain's CDR3 is CASSFGQGRDIQYF. The CDR3 DNA reads as TGTGCCAGCAGTTTCGGACAGGGGAGAGACATTCAGTACTTC.

This chain uses TRBV7-2 with TRBJ1-5; 10 nucleotides align to TRBD1. V trimming: 2 bases; J trimming: 5 bases; junction bases outside the gene matches: 3. This CDR3 contains 15 residues. Per germline, CDR1 SGHTA and CDR2 FQGNSA. The CDR3 sequence is CASSLRQGADQPQHF. DNA of the CDR3: TGTGCCAGCAGCTTAAGACAGGGGGCAGATCAGCCCCAGCATTTT.

The V gene is TRBV30, the J gene TRBJ2-4; no clear D gene. V was clipped by 1 base and J by 7 bases, with 14 bases between them. This CDR3 spans 14 amino acids. In germline, CDR1 is GTSNPN, CDR2 SVGIG (reference sequence). CDR3 in DNA: TGTGCCTGGAGTGCCCGGATGTTGGAGAACATTCAGTACTTC. Translation: CAWSARMLENIQYF.

The V call is TRBV27, the J call TRBJ1-1; D ambiguous. The CDR3 length is 13 residues. V was shortened by 4 bases and J by 7 bases, with 13 bases between the two germline ends. Germline lookup yields CDR1 MNHEY and CDR2 SMNVEV (reference sequence). CDR3 DNA sequence: TGTGCCAGCAGTTATGGGCCAGGTCGTGAAGCTTTCTTT. This translates into CASSYGPGREAFF.

V and J are TRBV30 and TRBJ1-4; D not resolved. Germline lookup yields CDR1 GTSNPN and CDR2 SVGIG (reference sequence). The CDR3 extends over 14 amino acids. V was pared by 3 bases and J by 5 bases, with 13 bases between. The CDR3 DNA follows: TGTGCCTGGAGGGGAGGGATTGGGAATGAAAAACTGTTTTTT. This gives the protein CAWRGGIGNEKLFF.

This chain connects TRBV9 to TRBJ2-1, with D possibly being TRBD1 (6 bases). There are 15 residues in the CDR3. With 3 bases removed from V and 3 bases from J, the gap between germline ends came to 13 bases. The V gene's germline CDR1 is SGDLS and CDR2 YYNGEE. CDR3 in DNA: TGTGCCAGCAGCGCGGGACACGGCATCTACAATGAGCAGTTCTTC. It specifies CASSAGHGIYNEQFF.

The genes are TRBV7-2 and TRBJ2-1, with 8 bases fitting TRBD2. The J segment lost 1 base and the V segment lost 4 bases, leaving 3 bases of the junction unmatched. The CDR3 extends over 15 amino acids. The V gene's germline CDR1 is SGHTA and CDR2 FQGNSA. Here the CDR3 reads CASSWTSSSYNEQFF. The CDR3 DNA reads as TGTGCCAGCAGCTGGACTAGCTCATCCTACAATGAGCAGTTCTTC.